This TCR beta chain was sequenced in a study of regulatory and conventional T cells in RAG deficiency. General study findings and limits: Omenn patients showed >85% Treg-Tconv overlap and shorter CDR3 lengths.

Clones were read by immunoSEQ multiplex PCR, and TCRdb kept only the in-frame ones, dropping some. The table has some 35,000 clones, about 80% seen once. The ends were cut back, 6 bases at V and 12 bases at J, with 15 bases in the middle. The CDR3 totals 13 residues. Germline values: CDR1 MNHEY, CDR2 SVGAGI. A word on this clone: The antigen remains undetermined.

Genomic DNA came from blood conventional CD4+ T cells gated CD25-low CD127-high. The same sample was also studied in work on regulatory T cells. That report adds: The PCR used 52 TRBV and 13 TRBJ primers.

The gene calls are TRBV6-5 and TRBJ1-6; a possible D gene is TRBD1 (5 bases). Sequencing input: CD4+ effector T cells sorted from blood. The clonotype comes from a human donor in good health. CDR3: CASSPAQGRPLHF. In DNA, the CDR3 is TGTGCCAGCAGCCCCGCCCAGGGAAGACCCCTCCACTTT.